The next 3 T cell receptor beta chains were all read from a single sample in a study of T cell changes during pregnancy in multiple sclerosis. Clones were sequenced by immunoSEQ multiplex PCR, and TCRdb holds only the in-frame ones, with some missing. The table has tens of thousands of clones, 91% seen once; the top ten hold around 0.64%. Material: peripheral blood, obtained in the third trimester of pregnancy. These receptor sequences come from a female donor in good health, enrolled as a control in a pregnancy study.

The V gene is TRBV5-8, the J gene TRBJ2-4, with D perhaps TRBD2 (5 bases). The V gene's germline CDR1 is SGHTS and CDR2 YDEGEE. Trimming left V 4 bases short and J 6 bases short, with 17 bases between. The CDR3 has 15 amino acids. Written as DNA, the CDR3 is TGTGCCAGCAGCCTAACCTGGACTGAGGGAAACATTCAGTACTTC. It translates to CASSLTWTEGNIQYF.

The chain couples TRBV4-3 to TRBJ2-6; weak D call: TRBD2 (6 bases). Germline CDR1 LGHNA, CDR2 YSLEER. This CDR3 has 16 residues. Trimming left V 1 base short and J 3 bases short, with 10 bases between. CDR3 region: CASSQVGGFGANVLTF. The CDR3 coding sequence is TGCGCCAGCAGCCAAGTTGGGGGGTTTGGGGCCAACGTCCTGACTTTC.

As for this clone: Other nucleotide sequences in the sample specify the same CDR3. The CDR3 here is CASSIGQETQYF. Written as DNA, the CDR3 is TGTGCCAGTAGCATCGGGCAAGAGACCCAGTACTTC. This chain joins TRBV19 and TRBJ2-5; unclear D gene. V shed 6 bases and J shed 2 bases, with 7 bases lying between them. The CDR3 runs 12 residues. Germline CDR1 and CDR2: LNHDA and SQIVND (reference sequence).